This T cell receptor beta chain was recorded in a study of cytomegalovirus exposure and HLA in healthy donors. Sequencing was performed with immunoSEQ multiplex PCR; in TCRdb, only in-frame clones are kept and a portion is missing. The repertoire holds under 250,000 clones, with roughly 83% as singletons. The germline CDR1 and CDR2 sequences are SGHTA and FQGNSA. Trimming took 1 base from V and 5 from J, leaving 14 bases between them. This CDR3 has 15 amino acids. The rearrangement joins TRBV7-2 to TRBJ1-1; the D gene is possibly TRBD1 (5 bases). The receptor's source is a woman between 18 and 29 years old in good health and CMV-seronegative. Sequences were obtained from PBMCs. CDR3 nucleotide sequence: TGTGCCAGCAGCTTAGGGCCCAGGGAGGAGACTGAAGCTTTCTTT. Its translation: CASSLGPREETEAFF.